The 26 T cell receptor beta chains reported below all come from one sample, sequenced in a study of CD8 T cells in Susac syndrome. cDNA came from about 0.46 to 1 ug RNA primed by random hexamers. TCRdb redid the calling of the immunoSEQ multiplex PCR reads with MiXCR, one entry per CDR3 protein. Found here are 150,000 to 200,000 distinct CDR3 sequences, around 96% of them singletons; the top ten hold around 0.14%. The sequencing input was CD4+ T cells from PBMCs. Receptor source: a human donor in good health.

CDR3 loop: CSARYSDSPETQYF. CDR3 DNA sequence: TGCAGTGCTAGGTATTCAGACTCCCCGGAGACCCAGTACTTC. The chain carries TRBV20-1 and TRBJ2-5; D not certain. The ends were cut back, 3 bases at V and 5 bases at J, with 16 bases in the middle. This CDR3 contains 14 residues. Looked up from germline, CDR1 is DFQATT and CDR2 is SNEGSKA (reference sequence).

This clonotype was detected once. The J gene is TRBJ2-7, the V gene TRBV6-2 or TRBV6-3; maybe TRBD2 (5 bases). The CDR3 is 15 amino acids. V gave up 7 bases and J gave up 2 bases, with 18 bases separating them. The germline V gene encodes CDR1 MNHEY and CDR2 SVGEGT. This chain's CDR3 is CASTEGRAIPYEQYF. The CDR3 bases are TGTGCCAGCACCGAAGGGCGGGCGATCCCCTACGAGCAGTACTTC.

The genes are TRBV5-4 and TRBJ2-1, with 8 bases fitting TRBD2. This CDR3 contains 16 residues. V lost 0 bases and J lost 0; bases outside the gene matches: 2. CDR1 SGHNT and CDR2 YYREEE come from the germline V gene (reference sequence). The CDR3 sequence: CASSLERGSSYNEQFF. Written as DNA, the CDR3 is TGTGCCAGCAGCTTGGAGCGGGGGAGCTCCTACAATGAGCAGTTCTTC.

The chain combines TRBV30 with TRBJ1-2; D gene unclear. The V end lost 0 bases, the J end lost 4 bases, and 9 bases lay between the germline ends. Germline values: CDR1 GTSNPN, CDR2 SVGIG (reference sequence). The CDR3 is made up of 13 amino acids. In DNA, the CDR3 is TGTGCCTGGAGTGTTAACGGTGGCTATGGCTACACCTTC. Amino acid sequence: CAWSVNGGYGYTF.

The J gene is TRBJ1-6, the V gene TRBV5-1; possible D gene TRBD1, 5 bases. The CDR3 consists of 14 residues. Germline V CDR1 and CDR2: SGHRS, YFSETQ. V gave up 5 bases and J gave up 5 bases, with 11 bases separating them. The CDR3 nucleotides are TGCGCCAGCAGGGAAACAGGAGATAATTCACCCCTCCACTTT. Translating gives CASRETGDNSPLHF.

The chain couples TRBV29-1 to TRBJ1-5; 7 bases agree with TRBD1. The CDR3 is made up of 12 amino acids. With 4 bases clipped from V and 8 bases from J, the junction kept 5 bases outside the gene matches. Germline CDR1 is SQVTM and CDR2 is ANQGSEA. The CDR3 region has the DNA TGCAGCGTTGCGACAGGGAGGGAGCCCCAGCATTTT. As protein: CSVATGREPQHF. Drawing the rest from reference TRBV29-1 and TRBJ1-5, the complete variable domain is SAVISQKPSRDICQRGTSLTIQCQVDSQVTMMFWYRQQPGQSLTLIATANQGSEATYESGFVIDKFPISRPNLTFSTLTVSNMSPEDSSIYLCSVATGREPQHFGDGTRLSIL.

V usage is TRBV4-1 and J usage is TRBJ1-1; D gene ambiguous. The germline V gene encodes CDR1 MGHRA and CDR2 YSYEKL. The CDR3 runs 14 residues. Trimming left V 6 bases short and J 1 base short, with 12 bases between. The CDR3 DNA reads as TGCGCCAGCAGGAACCGGGCCACGAACACTGAAGCTTTCTTT. It yields the protein CASRNRATNTEAFF.

In this sample, this clonotype turned up once. This chain joins TRBV27 and TRBJ1-5, with TRBD1 identical over 7 bases. Germline values: CDR1 MNHEY, CDR2 SMNVEV (reference sequence). This CDR3 comprises 13 residues. The ends lost 8 bases at V and 3 bases at J; junction bases unmatched: 4. The CDR3 bases are TGTGCCAGCGGACAGGAAGACAATCAGCCCCAGCATTTT. Amino acids: CASGQEDNQPQHF.

This chain joins TRBV15 and TRBJ2-3; 7 nucleotides line up with TRBD2. V lost 3 bases, J lost 3 bases, and 9 bases stayed unmatched. Germline V gene data show CDR1 as LNHNV and CDR2 as YYDKDF (reference sequence). There are 16 residues in the CDR3. The CDR3 DNA reads as TGTGCCACCAGCAGTTACTCCGGGGGGAGGACAGATACGCAGTATTTT. This encodes CATSSYSGGRTDTQYF.

The rearrangement uses TRBV4-3 and TRBJ1-2; D is unclear. The CDR3 loop spans 15 amino acids. Trimming shortened V by 0 bases and J by 5 bases, and 13 bases separated the two germline ends. Per the germline V gene, CDR1 is LGHNA and CDR2 is YSLEER. The DNA for the CDR3 is TGCGCCAGCAGCCAAGAGTTTGAGGAGACGTATGGCTACACCTTC. The encoded protein is CASSQEFEETYGYTF.

The chain is built from TRBV20-1 and TRBJ1-2, with a weak D call TRBD1 (6 bases). The CDR3 is 14 residues long. Per germline, CDR1 DFQATT and CDR2 SNEGSKA (reference sequence). The V and J ends lost 3 bases and 6 bases respectively, with 17 bases between them. The CDR3 loop is CSASSSGGVHGYTF. CDR3 coding DNA: TGCAGTGCTAGTTCGTCGGGGGGCGTCCATGGCTACACCTTC.

This chain uses TRBV20-1 with TRBJ2-7; the match to TRBD1 covers 7 bases. Looked up from germline, CDR1 is DFQATT and CDR2 is SNEGSKA (reference sequence). The J segment lost 2 bases and the V segment lost 0 bases, leaving 4 bases of the junction unmatched. This CDR3 is 14 amino acids long. CDR3 DNA: TGCAGTGCTAGAGATGGGCAGGGGGCCTACGAGCAGTACTTC. Translated, it gives CSARDGQGAYEQYF.

This clonotype was recorded a few times. The chain joins TRBV2 to TRBJ1-1, with D possibly TRBD1 on 5 matching bases. Trimming pared 4 bases from V and 4 bases from J, leaving 7 bases between. CDR3 size: 12 residues. Looked up from germline, CDR1 is SNHLY and CDR2 is FYNNEI. DNA of the CDR3: TGTGCCAGCAGTGTTCAGGGCACTGAAGCTTTCTTT. Its protein is CASSVQGTEAFF.

This sequence joins TRBV14 and TRBJ2-2; D not resolved. The CDR3 covers 15 residues. The germline V gene encodes CDR1 SGHDN and CDR2 FVKESK. The V end was cut by 3 bases, the J end by 1 base, with 9 bases between. This CDR3 is CASSHYSLNTGELFF. CDR3 bases: TGTGCCAGCAGCCATTACAGCCTGAACACCGGGGAGCTGTTTTTT. The full variable domain, its missing parts supplied by reference TRBV14 and TRBJ2-2, is EAGVTQFPSHSVIEKGQTVTLRCDPISGHDNLYWYRRVMGKEIKFLLHFVKESKQDESGMPNNRFLAERTGGTYSTLKVQPAELEDSGVYFCASSHYSLNTGELFFGEGSRLTVL.

V gene TRBV6-2 or TRBV6-3 combines with J gene TRBJ1-4; perhaps TRBD1 as D (5 bases). The V gene's germline CDR1 is MNHEY and CDR2 SVGEGT. Deletions cut 5 bases from V and 6 bases from J, with 10 bases between. The CDR3 sequence is 13 residues long. The CDR3 bases are TGTGCCAGCAGTAGGGGAGGAGATGAAAAACTGTTTTTT. This sequence encodes CASSRGGDEKLFF.

The V call is TRBV12-3 or TRBV12-4, the J call TRBJ2-5, with D unresolved. V was pared by 6 bases and J by 5 bases, with 19 bases between. The CDR3 has 15 amino acids. CDR3 region: CASSFRSMVEETQYF. DNA for the CDR3: TGTGCCAGCAGCTTTCGATCTATGGTAGAGGAGACCCAGTACTTC.

This chain uses TRBV7-2 with TRBJ2-3; no clear D. Germline V CDR1 and CDR2: SGHTA, FQGNSA. V dropped 4 bases and J dropped 2 bases, with 7 bases sitting between them. The CDR3 consists of 13 residues. CDR3 region: CASSSPYTDTQYF. The CDR3 DNA is TGTGCCAGCAGCTCGCCGTACACAGATACGCAGTATTTT.

CDR3 coding DNA: TGCAGTGCTAGAGCCGGGACAGACTATGGCTACACCTTC. Residues: CSARAGTDYGYTF. The genes are TRBV20-1 and TRBJ1-2; 7 bases fit TRBD1. The length of the CDR3 is 13 residues. V gave up 1 base and J gave up 3 bases; unmatched junction bases: 2. The germline V gene has CDR1 DFQATT and CDR2 SNEGSKA (reference sequence).

The CDR3 loop reads CASSQGRYEQYF. Written as DNA, the CDR3 is TGTGCCAGCAGCCAAGGAAGGTACGAGCAGTACTTC. The rearrangement links TRBV14 to TRBJ2-7; D is ambiguous. Trimming removed 1 base from V and 4 bases from J, with 5 bases in between. The germline CDR1 and CDR2 sequences are SGHDN and FVKESK. This CDR3 is built from 12 residues.

This CDR3 reads CASSFETGTNSPLHF. The CDR3 DNA sequence: TGTGCCAGCAGCTTCGAAACCGGCACCAATTCACCCCTCCACTTT. This sequence joins TRBV7-8 and TRBJ1-6; no definite D call. This CDR3 has 15 residues. CDR1 is SGHVS and CDR2 is FQNEAQ in the germline V gene. V lost 3 bases and J lost 7, with 13 bases in between.

The J gene is TRBJ1-1, the V gene TRBV25-1; TRBD1 matches at 9 bases. V trimming: 4 bases; J trimming: 11 bases; junction bases outside the gene matches: 11. Germline CDR1 and CDR2: MGHDK and SYGVNS. The CDR3 is 14 residues long. The CDR3 spells CASSGEQGARGAFF. The CDR3 bases are TGTGCCAGCAGTGGGGAACAGGGGGCGCGGGGCGCTTTCTTT.

The chain combines TRBV6-2 or TRBV6-3 with TRBJ1-3; D remains unclear. V lost 5 bases and J lost 3, with 17 bases in between. This CDR3 comprises 16 residues. The germline gives CDR1 MNHEY, CDR2 SVGEGT. The CDR3 sequence: CASSKLGPHNGNTIYF. The CDR3 DNA follows: TGTGCCAGCAGTAAACTCGGACCGCACAATGGAAACACCATATATTTT.

The V gene is TRBV11-2, the J gene TRBJ2-5; D could derive from TRBD1 or TRBD2 (6 bases each). Germline CDR1 is SGHAT and CDR2 is FQNNGV. This CDR3 has 14 residues. V lost 3 bases and J lost 5, with 13 bases in between. CDR3 DNA: TGTGCCAGCAGCTTCGGGGGCCCGAGGGAGACCCAGTACTTC. This encodes CASSFGGPRETQYF.

The chain recombines TRBV19 with TRBJ2-7; 11 bases agree with TRBD2. The CDR3 extends over 13 amino acids. J lost 6 bases, V lost 5 bases, and 3 bases had no gene match. Germline CDR1 is LNHDA and CDR2 is SQIVND (reference sequence). The CDR3 coding sequence is TGTGCCAGTAGTCGGCTAGCGGGGGGCGAGCAGTACTTC. Protein product: CASSRLAGGEQYF.

The rearrangement uses TRBV20-1 and TRBJ2-3; D perhaps matches TRBD1 (6 bases). Germline V CDR1 and CDR2: DFQATT, SNEGSKA (reference sequence). The CDR3 extends over 14 amino acids. V was shortened by 4 bases and J by 0 bases, with 11 bases between the two germline ends. Written as DNA, the CDR3 is TGCAGTGCTAAGGGGGTCCTTAGCACAGATACGCAGTATTTT. Its protein is CSAKGVLSTDTQYF.

The chain uses TRBV6-5 and TRBJ1-1; the D is unclear. Germline CDR1 MNHEY, CDR2 SVGAGI. Trimming left V 4 bases short and J 1 base short, with 10 bases between. The CDR3 extends over 14 amino acids. CDR3 DNA: TGTGCCAGCAGTTTTATGGAGAGGAACACTGAAGCTTTCTTT. Amino acid sequence: CASSFMERNTEAFF.